One sample yielded the 15 T cell receptor beta chains listed below, sequenced in a study of glioma-infiltrating T cells after dendritic cell vaccination. Assay: immunoSEQ multiplex PCR; the TCRdb copy retains only in-frame clones and omits some. The table records more than 95,000 clones, around 81% of them present only once. Sequencing used blood, obtained before dendritic cell vaccination. The receptors derive from a human donor with glioblastoma.

The rearrangement uses TRBV15 and TRBJ1-6; D is unresolved. CDR1 and CDR2 from the germline V gene are LNHNV and YYDKDF (reference sequence). V was cut by 8 bases and J by 7 bases, with 12 bases left in between. The CDR3 totals 13 residues. The CDR3 reads CATSDGVNSPLHF. The CDR3 DNA is TGTGCCACCTCAGACGGGGTAAATTCACCCCTCCACTTT.

The rearrangement uses TRBV19 and TRBJ1-4; possibly TRBD1 for D (5 bases). Trimming took off 5 bases at V and 4 bases at J, with 14 bases between the two ends. CDR1 and CDR2 (germline): LNHDA, SQIVND (reference sequence). There are 15 residues in the CDR3. CDR3 nucleotide sequence: TGTGCCAGTAGTCAAGGGTCCCAGGGTAATGAAAAACTGTTTTTT. Its translation is CASSQGSQGNEKLFF.

The chain couples TRBV27 to TRBJ1-6, with D perhaps matching TRBD1 (5 bases). Trimming took 0 bases from V and 9 from J, leaving 9 bases between them. There are 14 residues in the CDR3. In germline, CDR1 is MNHEY, CDR2 SMNVEV (reference sequence). DNA for the CDR3: TGTGCCAGCAGTTTATCGGGGGAGGGTTCACCCCTCCACTTT. Its protein product is CASSLSGEGSPLHF.

The chain carries TRBV5-1 and TRBJ2-6, with 7 bases that match TRBD1. Losses at the gene ends were 4 bases for V and 1 base for J; bases not matched to a gene: 11. CDR1 and CDR2 (germline): SGHRS, YFSETQ. This CDR3 is 18 amino acids long. CDR3 DNA sequence: TGCGCCAGCAGCCGCGCGTTGGGACAGAGGTCTGGGGCCAACGTCCTGACTTTC. Its translation: CASSRALGQRSGANVLTF.

The chain employs TRBV7-9 and TRBJ2-4; D unclear. Germline V gene lookup returns CDR1 SEHNR and CDR2 FQNEAQ (reference sequence). This CDR3 comprises 12 residues. The V and J ends lost 5 bases and 7 bases respectively, with 9 bases between them. DNA of the CDR3: TGTGCCAGCAGCAAGACAAACAACATTCAGTACTTC. This encodes CASSKTNNIQYF.

V gene TRBV6-5 combines with J gene TRBJ2-2; D may be TRBD1 (6 bases). Germline CDR1 reads MNHEY; CDR2 reads SVGAGI. V shed 2 bases and J shed 4 bases, with 14 bases lying between them. This CDR3 has 16 amino acids. This CDR3 reads CASSYGGPIGTGELFF. The DNA for the CDR3 is TGTGCCAGCAGTTACGGGGGCCCCATTGGCACCGGGGAGCTGTTTTTT.

This clone came up a few times. This chain links TRBV16 with TRBJ1-3; D is unclear. Trimming left V 2 bases short and J 4 bases short, with 6 bases between. There are 13 residues in the CDR3. Germline V gene sequence: CDR1 KGHSY, CDR2 FQNENV. Here the CDR3 reads CASSQMEGNTIYF. The CDR3, as DNA: TGTGCCAGCAGCCAAATGGAGGGAAACACCATATATTTT.

The CDR3: CASSYGAGVDTQYF. CDR3 nucleotides: TGTGCCAGCAGTTACGGAGCGGGGGTAGATACGCAGTATTTT. This sequence joins TRBV6-5 and TRBJ2-3; 8 bases align to TRBD2. CDR1 and CDR2 from the germline V gene are MNHEY and SVGAGI. The CDR3 consists of 14 residues. The junction had 3 bases not matched to a gene; V was cut back by 2 bases and J by 5 bases.

V usage is TRBV5-5 and J usage is TRBJ1-4; D is uncertain. CDR3 size: 14 residues. Germline values: CDR1 SGHKS, CDR2 YYEKEE (reference sequence). Trimming took off 4 bases at V and 8 bases at J, with 15 bases between the two ends. The CDR3 spells CASSQNTYLEKLFF. CDR3 nucleotide sequence: TGTGCCAGCAGCCAGAATACATATCTCGAAAAACTGTTTTTT.

This rearrangement joins TRBV18 to TRBJ1-2, with a possible D match to TRBD1 (6 bases). Germline CDR1 and CDR2: KGHSH and LQKENI. V shed 3 bases and J shed 5 bases, with 13 bases lying between them. The CDR3 consists of 14 residues. CDR3 amino acids: CASSPVQGLYGYTF. The DNA of the CDR3 is TGTGCCAGCTCACCGGTACAGGGATTATATGGCTACACCTTC.

This chain's CDR3 is CASSSGLAEYRRGYTF. The CDR3 DNA sequence: TGCGCCAGCAGTTCCGGGTTGGCGGAGTATAGACGAGGCTACACCTTC. V and J are TRBV10-2 and TRBJ1-2; no firm D call. With 5 bases removed from V and 8 bases from J, the gap between germline ends came to 24 bases. The germline CDR1 and CDR2 sequences are WSHSY and SAAADI. This CDR3 region has 16 residues.

The V call is TRBV6-6, the J call TRBJ1-5; TRBD1 might be the D (5 bases). Trimming pared 5 bases from V and 1 base from J, leaving 12 bases between. The germline V gene has CDR1 MNHNY and CDR2 SVGAGI (reference sequence). The CDR3 extends over 15 amino acids. CDR3 in amino acids: CASSPWKGSNQPQHF. CDR3 sequence (DNA): TGTGCCAGCAGTCCCTGGAAGGGGAGCAATCAGCCCCAGCATTTT.

This clone was detected only once. This rearrangement joins TRBV7-2 to TRBJ1-2; TRBD1 might be the D (6 bases). This CDR3 has 15 residues. Germline CDR1 SGHTA, CDR2 FQGNSA. Trimming pared 4 bases from V and 5 bases from J, leaving 17 bases between. Here the CDR3 DNA reads TGTGCCAGCAGCTCACAAAGCGGGGGGCCGTATGGCTACACCTTC. Amino acids: CASSSQSGGPYGYTF.

V gene TRBV19 combines with J gene TRBJ2-7, with 9 nucleotides matching TRBD2. Germline V gene lookup returns CDR1 LNHDA and CDR2 SQIVND (reference sequence). Losses at the gene ends were 7 bases for V and 0 bases for J; bases not matched to a gene: 7. CDR3 length: 15 residues. The CDR3 protein is CASTPSGEYSYEQYF. The CDR3 region has the DNA TGTGCCAGTACCCCTAGCGGGGAATACTCCTACGAGCAGTACTTC.

This chain links TRBV27 with TRBJ1-2, with a tentative D call TRBD1 (6 bases). V dropped 4 bases and J dropped 7 bases, with 13 bases sitting between them. Per germline, CDR1 MNHEY and CDR2 SMNVEV (reference sequence). The length of the CDR3 is 13 residues. The CDR3 region has the DNA TGTGCCAGCAGTTCCACAGGGTATGGTGGCTACACCTTC. This encodes CASSSTGYGGYTF.